What follows are 7 T cell receptor beta chains derived from one specimen sequenced in a study of blood T cell repertoires in COVID-19. The method was immunoSEQ multiplex PCR; TCRdb's version includes in-frame clones alone and lacks a portion of them. The sample gives hundreds of thousands of clones, roughly 80% of which show up once; 4.5% to 5% is in the top ten. Sequenced input: PBMCs or T cells enriched from blood (not recorded which). These receptors were taken from a woman aged 45-60 years who had been exposed to COVID-19.

The rearrangement uses TRBV27 and TRBJ2-2; D remains ambiguous. V was cut by 4 bases and J by 8 bases, with 17 bases left in between. There are 15 residues in the CDR3. Germline V gene lookup returns CDR1 MNHEY and CDR2 SMNVEV (reference sequence). The CDR3 region is CASSSEVARSGELFF. CDR3 sequence (DNA): TGTGCCAGCAGTTCCGAAGTGGCGAGGTCGGGGGAGCTGTTTTTT.

The chain recombines TRBV3-1 (or the pseudogene TRBV3-2) with TRBJ1-2, with 12 bases fitting TRBD1. The CDR3 is 15 amino acids. J lost 8 bases, V lost 3 bases, and 7 bases had no gene match. Germline CDR1 is LGHDT and CDR2 is YNNKEL (reference sequence). CDR3 sequence: CASSHRDRGPGGYTF. CDR3 sequence (DNA): TGTGCCAGCAGCCATAGGGACAGGGGGCCTGGGGGCTACACCTTC.

V is TRBV7-3 and J is TRBJ1-6; 10 bases are a match to TRBD1. There are 15 residues in the CDR3. CDR1 SGHTA and CDR2 FQGTGA come from the germline V gene. With V trimmed by 1 base and J by 8 bases, 2 bases remained unmatched. Written as DNA, the CDR3 is TGTGCCAGCAGCTTAAAGGGGACAGGGGATTCACCCCTCCACTTT. Protein product: CASSLKGTGDSPLHF. The full variable domain, its missing parts supplied by reference TRBV7-3 and TRBJ1-6, is GAGVSQTPSNKVTEKGKYVELRCDPISGHTALYWYRQSLGQGPEFLIYFQGTGAADDSGLPNDRFFAVRPEGSVSTLKIQRTERGDSAVYLCASSLKGTGDSPLHFGNGTRLTVT.

The V gene is TRBV11-2, the J gene TRBJ1-3; maybe TRBD1 (5 bases). Germline CDR1 is SGHAT and CDR2 is FQNNGV. Trimming left V 4 bases short and J 4 bases short, with 17 bases between. The CDR3 has 16 residues. CDR3 sequence reads: CASSYRPRTPGNTIYF. CDR3 nucleotide sequence: TGTGCCAGCAGCTATCGACCTAGGACACCAGGAAACACCATATATTTT.

This clone was recorded a few times. The chain has TRBV10-2 and TRBJ1-6; unclear D gene. The CDR3 is 13 residues long. The germline V and J ends were trimmed by 5 bases and 9 bases, with 11 bases remaining between them. Germline V gives CDR1 WSHSY, CDR2 SAAADI. CDR3 loop: CASSQNLGSPLHF. The CDR3 coding sequence is TGCGCCAGCAGTCAAAACCTAGGTTCACCCCTCCACTTT.

This clone showed up many times. Within the sample, other DNA sequences also encode this same CDR3. V is TRBV6-5 and J is TRBJ1-1; weak D call: TRBD1 (5 bases). The V gene's germline CDR1 is MNHEY and CDR2 SVGAGI. This CDR3 comprises 13 residues. With 5 bases removed from V and 1 base from J, the gap between germline ends came to 8 bases. CDR3 amino acids: CASSPTGNTEAFF. The CDR3 DNA is TGTGCCAGCAGTCCTACAGGGAACACTGAAGCTTTCTTT.

The V call is TRBV6-5, the J call TRBJ2-7; perhaps TRBD1 as D (6 bases). The germline V and J ends were trimmed by 4 bases and 3 bases, with 10 bases remaining between them. The CDR3 is 13 residues long. CDR1 and CDR2 (germline): MNHEY, SVGAGI. CDR3 bases: TGTGCCAGCAGTTCGGGACAAAGCTACGAGCAGTACTTC. This translates into CASSSGQSYEQYF.